A single sample gave rise to the 9 T cell receptor beta chains below, sequenced in a study of control samples from healthy donors and cancer patients. Only in-frame clones appear in the TCRdb table, and some are missing; sequencing was by immunoSEQ multiplex PCR. The sample contains about 160,000 clones, 94% of which appear only once. The sequencing sample was made of blood. Receptor source: a woman aged 40 to 50 in good health.

In its sample, this clone was seen once. The chain couples TRBV4-3 to TRBJ1-2; unclear D gene. Germline V gene lookup returns CDR1 LGHNA and CDR2 YSLEER. The CDR3 totals 17 residues. V was cut by 3 bases and J by 4 bases, with 21 bases left in between. CDR3 DNA: TGCGCCAGCAGCCAGGATGTCGACCAGACTGGGGTCTATGGCTACACCTTC. It translates to CASSQDVDQTGVYGYTF.

The chain combines TRBV7-9 with TRBJ1-2; D is unclear. V was clipped by 1 base and J by 1 base, with 7 bases between them. The CDR3 runs to 14 residues. The germline V gene encodes CDR1 SEHNR and CDR2 FQNEAQ (reference sequence). For the CDR3, the DNA is TGTGCCAGCAGCTTAGAGGGCCTTAACTATGGCTACACCTTC. Its translation: CASSLEGLNYGYTF.

The CDR3 protein is CASSPRAGGDNEQFF. CDR3 in DNA: TGTGCCAGCAGTCCCCGAGCGGGCGGCGACAATGAGCAGTTCTTC. The chain joins TRBV27 to TRBJ2-1; possibly TRBD2 for D (6 bases). CDR3 size: 15 residues. Trimming removed 5 bases from V and 5 bases from J, with 16 bases in between. Germline V lookup: CDR1 MNHEY, CDR2 SMNVEV (reference sequence).

This chain uses TRBV18 with TRBJ1-4; TRBD1 might be the D (6 bases). The CDR3 runs 17 residues. With 6 bases removed from V and 3 bases from J, the gap between germline ends came to 20 bases. Germline V CDR1 and CDR2: KGHSH, LQKENI. The CDR3 here is CASSQEGGASANEKLFF. In nucleotides, the CDR3 is TGTGCCAGCTCCCAAGAGGGGGGCGCGTCGGCTAATGAAAAACTGTTTTTT.

This clone has only one observation. The rearrangement joins TRBV7-2 to TRBJ1-3, with D hard to call. This CDR3 comprises 16 residues. The ends were cut back, 5 bases at V and 0 bases at J, with 14 bases in the middle. The germline gives CDR1 SGHTA, CDR2 FQGNSA. The CDR3 spells CASSPQTLDSGNTIYF. In DNA form, the CDR3 reads TGTGCCAGCAGCCCCCAGACTCTTGACTCTGGAAACACCATATATTTT.

The chain couples TRBV4-1 to TRBJ2-1; 9 bases line up with TRBD1. V lost 4 bases and J lost 5; bases outside the gene matches: 9. Per the germline V gene, CDR1 is MGHRA and CDR2 is YSYEKL. The CDR3 is 16 amino acids. CDR3 DNA sequence: TGCGCCAGCAGCCTAATTGCCGGGACAGGGAACAATGAGCAGTTCTTC. Translated: CASSLIAGTGNNEQFF.

Notes on this clone: Other DNA sequences from this sample encode an identical CDR3 as well. The chain uses TRBV19 and TRBJ2-3; D remains ambiguous. The CDR3 has 12 amino acids. Looked up from germline, CDR1 is LNHDA and CDR2 is SQIVND (reference sequence). Between the trimmed V and J ends, which lost 6 bases and 0 bases, there was a span of 4 bases. CDR3 in amino acids: CASSGSTDTQYF. The CDR3 nucleotides read TGTGCCAGTAGCGGAAGCACAGATACGCAGTATTTT.

DNA of the CDR3: TGCAGTGCTAGTCGGCGGGAGGGCCAAGAGACCCAGTACTTC. Translating it yields CSASRREGQETQYF. This rearrangement joins TRBV20-1 to TRBJ2-5, with 9 bases fitting TRBD2. Germline CDR1 and CDR2: DFQATT and SNEGSKA (reference sequence). The CDR3 is made up of 14 amino acids. V lost 3 bases to trimming and J lost 1 base; unmatched junction nucleotides: 3.

The chain joins TRBV19 to TRBJ2-5; no clear D. Trimming stripped 5 bases from V and 1 base from J, with 11 bases between. The CDR3 loop spans 14 amino acids. Germline V lookup: CDR1 LNHDA, CDR2 SQIVND (reference sequence). The CDR3 DNA reads TGTGCCAGTAGTTCGGAAAGCACCCAAGAGACCCAGTACTTC. It translates to CASSSESTQETQYF. The entire variable domain, with the rest obtained from reference TRBV19 and TRBJ2-5, is as follows: DGGITQSPKYLFRKEGQNVTLSCEQNLNHDAMYWYRQDPGQGLRLIYYSQIVNDFQKGDIAEGYSVSREKKESFPLTVTSAQKNPTAFYLCASSSESTQETQYFGPGTRLLVL.